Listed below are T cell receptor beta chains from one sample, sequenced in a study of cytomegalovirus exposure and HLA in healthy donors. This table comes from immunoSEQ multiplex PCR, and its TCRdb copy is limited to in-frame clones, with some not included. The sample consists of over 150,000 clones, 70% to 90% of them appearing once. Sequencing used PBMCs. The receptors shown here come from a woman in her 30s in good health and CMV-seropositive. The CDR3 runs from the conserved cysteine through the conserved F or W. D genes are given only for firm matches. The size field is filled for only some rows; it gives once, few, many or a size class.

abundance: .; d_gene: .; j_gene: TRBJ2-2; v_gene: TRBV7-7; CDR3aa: CASRNSHDTGELFF; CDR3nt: TGTGCCAGCAGGAACTCTCATGACACCGGGGAGCTGTTTTTT
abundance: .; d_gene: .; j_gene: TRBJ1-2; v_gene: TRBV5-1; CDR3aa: CASSEQGDYGYTF; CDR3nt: TGCGCCAGCAGCGAACAGGGCGACTATGGCTACACCTTC
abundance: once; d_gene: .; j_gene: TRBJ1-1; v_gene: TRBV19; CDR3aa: CASNDWTGQEAFF; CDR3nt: TGTGCCAGTAACGATTGGACGGGACAAGAAGCTTTCTTT
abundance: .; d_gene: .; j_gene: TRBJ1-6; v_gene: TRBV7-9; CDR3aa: CASSPMDRDNSPLHF; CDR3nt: TGTGCCAGCAGCCCAATGGACAGAGATAATTCACCCCTCCACTTT
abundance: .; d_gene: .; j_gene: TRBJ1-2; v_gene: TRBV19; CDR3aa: CASSIERQGNTF; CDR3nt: TGTGCCAGTAGTATAGAGAGGCAGGGGAACACCTTC
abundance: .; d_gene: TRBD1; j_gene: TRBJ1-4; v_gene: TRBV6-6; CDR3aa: CASSYHGQGFEKLFF; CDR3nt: TGTGCCAGCAGTTACCACGGACAGGGGTTTGAAAAACTGTTTTTT
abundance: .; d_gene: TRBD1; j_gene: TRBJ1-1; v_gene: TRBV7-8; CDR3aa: CASSPGGRRAEAFF; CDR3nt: TGTGCCAGCAGCCCAGGGGGGAGGCGGGCTGAAGCTTTCTTT
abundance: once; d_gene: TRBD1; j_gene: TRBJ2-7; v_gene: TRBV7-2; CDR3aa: CASSPRQGAYEQYF; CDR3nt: TGTGCCAGCAGCCCCAGGCAGGGGGCCTACGAGCAGTACTTC
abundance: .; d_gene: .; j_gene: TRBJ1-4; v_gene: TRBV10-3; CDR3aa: CAISQGIANEKLFF; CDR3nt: TGTGCCATCAGCCAGGGAATTGCTAATGAAAAACTGTTTTTT
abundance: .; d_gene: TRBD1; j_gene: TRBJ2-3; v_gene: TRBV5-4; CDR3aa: CASSGQGAFGPTDTQYF; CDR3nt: TGTGCCAGCAGCGGACAGGGGGCGTTTGGTCCCACAGATACGCAGTATTTT
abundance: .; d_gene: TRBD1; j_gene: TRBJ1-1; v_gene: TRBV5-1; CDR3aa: CASSALGQLMNTEAFF; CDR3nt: TGCGCCAGCAGCGCACTGGGACAGCTAATGAACACTGAAGCTTTCTTT
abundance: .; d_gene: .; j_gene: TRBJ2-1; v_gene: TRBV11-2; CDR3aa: CASSLRYRDIQFF; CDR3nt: TGTGCCAGCAGCTTAAGGTACCGGGACATTCAGTTCTTC
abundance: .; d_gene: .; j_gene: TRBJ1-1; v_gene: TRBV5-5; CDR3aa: CASSTWTVHTEAFF; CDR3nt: TGTGCCAGCAGCACCTGGACAGTACACACTGAAGCTTTCTTT
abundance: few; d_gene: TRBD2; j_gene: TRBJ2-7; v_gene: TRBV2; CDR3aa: CASSPAWERGGYEQYF; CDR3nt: TGTGCCAGCAGCCCAGCGTGGGAGCGGGGGGGATACGAGCAGTACTTC
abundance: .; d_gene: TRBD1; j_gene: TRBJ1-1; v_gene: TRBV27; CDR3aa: CASTSGAGQGWTEAFF; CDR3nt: TGTGCCAGCACTTCAGGGGCGGGACAGGGGTGGACTGAAGCTTTCTTT
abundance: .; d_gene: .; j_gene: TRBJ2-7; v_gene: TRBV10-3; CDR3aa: CAISLTGYEQYF; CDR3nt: TGTGCCATCAGTTTAACAGGCTACGAGCAGTACTTC
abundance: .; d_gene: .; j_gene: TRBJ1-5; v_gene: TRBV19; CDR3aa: CASSMEGNSNQPQHF; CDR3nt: TGTGCCAGTAGTATGGAGGGGAATAGCAATCAGCCCCAGCATTTT